These T cell receptor beta chains were read from a single sample in a study of shared clonotypes between healthy human individuals. The assay was immunoSEQ multiplex PCR, and TCRdb's table has in-frame clones only and misses some. The table includes about 2 million clones, less than 95% detected once. Input material: naive CD8+ T cells sorted from blood. These receptors were taken from a man between 18 and 29 years old in good health. The CDR3 runs from the conserved cysteine through the conserved F or W. Each record gives: CDR3 length, J gene, V gene, D gene, CDR3 protein. A D gene is named only where the DNA matches it firmly.

>15|TRBJ2-3|TRBV9|TRBD2
CASSISGDSTDTQYF
>16|TRBJ1-6|TRBV7-9|-
CASSLVEAGANSPLHF
>15|TRBJ2-5|TRBV25-1|-
CASSEGAGSFETQYF
>15|TRBJ2-7|TRBV4-1|TRBD1
CASSQFRDSSYEQYF
>16|TRBJ2-1|TRBV7-9|TRBD1
CASSKGGTGGYNEQFF
>17|TRBJ2-2|TRBV4-1|TRBD2
CASSQELASGVVGELFF
>12|TRBJ2-7|TRBV7-2|-
CASSLINYEQYF
>14|TRBJ1-2|TRBV6-5|TRBD1
CASSYSGQSYGYTF
>18|TRBJ2-7|TRBV7-9|TRBD2
CASSLPPIAGRGTYEQYF
>14|TRBJ2-7|TRBV6-5|TRBD1
CASSPRDRAYEQYF
>14|TRBJ1-3|TRBV7-2|-
CASSQGTPGNTIYF
>14|TRBJ2-2|TRBV25-1|-
CASSEYGGGGELFF
>14|TRBJ2-2|TRBV7-6|TRBD1
CASSIPGQPRELFF
>14|TRBJ2-3|TRBV10-3|-
CAISESMVGGTQYF
>12|TRBJ2-7|TRBV19|-
CASSMVGVEQYF
>15|TRBJ2-5|TRBV4-1|TRBD1
CASSQGTGWMETQYF
>15|TRBJ1-1|TRBV5-4|-
CASSWVGQMTTEAFF
>14|TRBJ2-7|TRBV5-6|-
CASSFSLGSYEQYF
>13|TRBJ1-2|TRBV30|-
CAWMGRKDYGYTF
>16|TRBJ1-1|TRBV11-1|-
CASSSRDFKLNTEAFF
>14|TRBJ2-7|TRBV5-6|-
CASSSSGNSYEQYF
>15|TRBJ2-1|TRBV4-1|-
CASSQPLGSESEQFF
>13|TRBJ2-7|TRBV9|-
CASSDSVSYEQYF
>12|TRBJ2-1|TRBV5-4|-
CASSLAVGEQFF
>18|TRBJ1-1|TRBV28|TRBD1
CASSLISATGGLNTEAFF
>15|TRBJ2-7|TRBV4-1|-
CASSQDRQPTYEQYF
>14|TRBJ1-6|TRBV19|TRBD1
CASSSDRPYSPLHF
>15|TRBJ2-7|TRBV5-1|-
CASSWTQPNVYEQYF
>13|TRBJ1-1|TRBV13|-
CASSLAMNTEAFF
>16|TRBJ2-4|TRBV4-3|TRBD1
CASSQGLTGADYIQYF
>12|TRBJ1-2|TRBV4-3|-
CASSQDSTGYTF
>13|TRBJ2-7|TRBV10-2|TRBD1
CASSEGQGREQYF
>16|TRBJ1-2|TRBV4-1|-
CASSQADSHPGYGYTF
>15|TRBJ2-3|TRBV27|TRBD2
CASASGAFSTDTQYF
>14|TRBJ1-6|TRBV5-4|-
CASSLGQGYPPLHF
>15|TRBJ2-1|TRBV27|TRBD2
CASSMGLAGYNEQFF
>13|TRBJ2-5|TRBV5-6|-
CASSGEGRETQYF
>15|TRBJ1-1|TRBV4-3|-
CASSQHAGEDTEAFF
>14|TRBJ2-7|TRBV30|-
CAWRTGTLSYEQYF
>14|TRBJ2-7|TRBV15|TRBD1
CATSPRGPSYEQYF
>14|TRBJ2-7|TRBV19|-
CASSAQGGEYEQYF
>14|TRBJ1-3|TRBV7-2|-
CASSLTDLGNTIYF
>14|TRBJ2-2|TRBV29-1|-
CSVTTGKGTGELFF
>13|TRBJ2-5|TRBV7-9|-
CASTEGDQETQYF
>13|TRBJ2-7|TRBV6-1|-
CASSQTLYYEQYF